The T cell receptor (beta chain) under discussion was sequenced for a study of blood T cell repertoires in COVID-19. Study at large: From T cells, B-cell-depleted T cells, or PBMCs came the material, which was cDNA or gDNA.

In the original workflow: Estimation of nucleated cell counts relied on the amplification of reference gene primers. The assay was immunoSEQ multiplex PCR, and TCRdb's table has in-frame clones only and misses some. The V and J calls and clone size were taken over from that table, and D and trimming were inferred from the DNA. Of approximately 150,000 clones detected, more than 80% appear once; the ten largest clones hold roughly 12%. There are 16 residues in the CDR3. The sequenced material came from peripheral blood. The chain combines TRBV21-1 with TRBJ1-1. TRBV21-1 is shown as a pseudogene. The sequence was collected from a man aged 18 to 29 with COVID-19, enrolled during active disease. The CDR3 spells CASSKIPRSANTEAFF. The CDR3, as DNA: TGTGCCAGCAGCAAGATTCCCCGGAGTGCGAACACTGAAGCTTTCTTT.